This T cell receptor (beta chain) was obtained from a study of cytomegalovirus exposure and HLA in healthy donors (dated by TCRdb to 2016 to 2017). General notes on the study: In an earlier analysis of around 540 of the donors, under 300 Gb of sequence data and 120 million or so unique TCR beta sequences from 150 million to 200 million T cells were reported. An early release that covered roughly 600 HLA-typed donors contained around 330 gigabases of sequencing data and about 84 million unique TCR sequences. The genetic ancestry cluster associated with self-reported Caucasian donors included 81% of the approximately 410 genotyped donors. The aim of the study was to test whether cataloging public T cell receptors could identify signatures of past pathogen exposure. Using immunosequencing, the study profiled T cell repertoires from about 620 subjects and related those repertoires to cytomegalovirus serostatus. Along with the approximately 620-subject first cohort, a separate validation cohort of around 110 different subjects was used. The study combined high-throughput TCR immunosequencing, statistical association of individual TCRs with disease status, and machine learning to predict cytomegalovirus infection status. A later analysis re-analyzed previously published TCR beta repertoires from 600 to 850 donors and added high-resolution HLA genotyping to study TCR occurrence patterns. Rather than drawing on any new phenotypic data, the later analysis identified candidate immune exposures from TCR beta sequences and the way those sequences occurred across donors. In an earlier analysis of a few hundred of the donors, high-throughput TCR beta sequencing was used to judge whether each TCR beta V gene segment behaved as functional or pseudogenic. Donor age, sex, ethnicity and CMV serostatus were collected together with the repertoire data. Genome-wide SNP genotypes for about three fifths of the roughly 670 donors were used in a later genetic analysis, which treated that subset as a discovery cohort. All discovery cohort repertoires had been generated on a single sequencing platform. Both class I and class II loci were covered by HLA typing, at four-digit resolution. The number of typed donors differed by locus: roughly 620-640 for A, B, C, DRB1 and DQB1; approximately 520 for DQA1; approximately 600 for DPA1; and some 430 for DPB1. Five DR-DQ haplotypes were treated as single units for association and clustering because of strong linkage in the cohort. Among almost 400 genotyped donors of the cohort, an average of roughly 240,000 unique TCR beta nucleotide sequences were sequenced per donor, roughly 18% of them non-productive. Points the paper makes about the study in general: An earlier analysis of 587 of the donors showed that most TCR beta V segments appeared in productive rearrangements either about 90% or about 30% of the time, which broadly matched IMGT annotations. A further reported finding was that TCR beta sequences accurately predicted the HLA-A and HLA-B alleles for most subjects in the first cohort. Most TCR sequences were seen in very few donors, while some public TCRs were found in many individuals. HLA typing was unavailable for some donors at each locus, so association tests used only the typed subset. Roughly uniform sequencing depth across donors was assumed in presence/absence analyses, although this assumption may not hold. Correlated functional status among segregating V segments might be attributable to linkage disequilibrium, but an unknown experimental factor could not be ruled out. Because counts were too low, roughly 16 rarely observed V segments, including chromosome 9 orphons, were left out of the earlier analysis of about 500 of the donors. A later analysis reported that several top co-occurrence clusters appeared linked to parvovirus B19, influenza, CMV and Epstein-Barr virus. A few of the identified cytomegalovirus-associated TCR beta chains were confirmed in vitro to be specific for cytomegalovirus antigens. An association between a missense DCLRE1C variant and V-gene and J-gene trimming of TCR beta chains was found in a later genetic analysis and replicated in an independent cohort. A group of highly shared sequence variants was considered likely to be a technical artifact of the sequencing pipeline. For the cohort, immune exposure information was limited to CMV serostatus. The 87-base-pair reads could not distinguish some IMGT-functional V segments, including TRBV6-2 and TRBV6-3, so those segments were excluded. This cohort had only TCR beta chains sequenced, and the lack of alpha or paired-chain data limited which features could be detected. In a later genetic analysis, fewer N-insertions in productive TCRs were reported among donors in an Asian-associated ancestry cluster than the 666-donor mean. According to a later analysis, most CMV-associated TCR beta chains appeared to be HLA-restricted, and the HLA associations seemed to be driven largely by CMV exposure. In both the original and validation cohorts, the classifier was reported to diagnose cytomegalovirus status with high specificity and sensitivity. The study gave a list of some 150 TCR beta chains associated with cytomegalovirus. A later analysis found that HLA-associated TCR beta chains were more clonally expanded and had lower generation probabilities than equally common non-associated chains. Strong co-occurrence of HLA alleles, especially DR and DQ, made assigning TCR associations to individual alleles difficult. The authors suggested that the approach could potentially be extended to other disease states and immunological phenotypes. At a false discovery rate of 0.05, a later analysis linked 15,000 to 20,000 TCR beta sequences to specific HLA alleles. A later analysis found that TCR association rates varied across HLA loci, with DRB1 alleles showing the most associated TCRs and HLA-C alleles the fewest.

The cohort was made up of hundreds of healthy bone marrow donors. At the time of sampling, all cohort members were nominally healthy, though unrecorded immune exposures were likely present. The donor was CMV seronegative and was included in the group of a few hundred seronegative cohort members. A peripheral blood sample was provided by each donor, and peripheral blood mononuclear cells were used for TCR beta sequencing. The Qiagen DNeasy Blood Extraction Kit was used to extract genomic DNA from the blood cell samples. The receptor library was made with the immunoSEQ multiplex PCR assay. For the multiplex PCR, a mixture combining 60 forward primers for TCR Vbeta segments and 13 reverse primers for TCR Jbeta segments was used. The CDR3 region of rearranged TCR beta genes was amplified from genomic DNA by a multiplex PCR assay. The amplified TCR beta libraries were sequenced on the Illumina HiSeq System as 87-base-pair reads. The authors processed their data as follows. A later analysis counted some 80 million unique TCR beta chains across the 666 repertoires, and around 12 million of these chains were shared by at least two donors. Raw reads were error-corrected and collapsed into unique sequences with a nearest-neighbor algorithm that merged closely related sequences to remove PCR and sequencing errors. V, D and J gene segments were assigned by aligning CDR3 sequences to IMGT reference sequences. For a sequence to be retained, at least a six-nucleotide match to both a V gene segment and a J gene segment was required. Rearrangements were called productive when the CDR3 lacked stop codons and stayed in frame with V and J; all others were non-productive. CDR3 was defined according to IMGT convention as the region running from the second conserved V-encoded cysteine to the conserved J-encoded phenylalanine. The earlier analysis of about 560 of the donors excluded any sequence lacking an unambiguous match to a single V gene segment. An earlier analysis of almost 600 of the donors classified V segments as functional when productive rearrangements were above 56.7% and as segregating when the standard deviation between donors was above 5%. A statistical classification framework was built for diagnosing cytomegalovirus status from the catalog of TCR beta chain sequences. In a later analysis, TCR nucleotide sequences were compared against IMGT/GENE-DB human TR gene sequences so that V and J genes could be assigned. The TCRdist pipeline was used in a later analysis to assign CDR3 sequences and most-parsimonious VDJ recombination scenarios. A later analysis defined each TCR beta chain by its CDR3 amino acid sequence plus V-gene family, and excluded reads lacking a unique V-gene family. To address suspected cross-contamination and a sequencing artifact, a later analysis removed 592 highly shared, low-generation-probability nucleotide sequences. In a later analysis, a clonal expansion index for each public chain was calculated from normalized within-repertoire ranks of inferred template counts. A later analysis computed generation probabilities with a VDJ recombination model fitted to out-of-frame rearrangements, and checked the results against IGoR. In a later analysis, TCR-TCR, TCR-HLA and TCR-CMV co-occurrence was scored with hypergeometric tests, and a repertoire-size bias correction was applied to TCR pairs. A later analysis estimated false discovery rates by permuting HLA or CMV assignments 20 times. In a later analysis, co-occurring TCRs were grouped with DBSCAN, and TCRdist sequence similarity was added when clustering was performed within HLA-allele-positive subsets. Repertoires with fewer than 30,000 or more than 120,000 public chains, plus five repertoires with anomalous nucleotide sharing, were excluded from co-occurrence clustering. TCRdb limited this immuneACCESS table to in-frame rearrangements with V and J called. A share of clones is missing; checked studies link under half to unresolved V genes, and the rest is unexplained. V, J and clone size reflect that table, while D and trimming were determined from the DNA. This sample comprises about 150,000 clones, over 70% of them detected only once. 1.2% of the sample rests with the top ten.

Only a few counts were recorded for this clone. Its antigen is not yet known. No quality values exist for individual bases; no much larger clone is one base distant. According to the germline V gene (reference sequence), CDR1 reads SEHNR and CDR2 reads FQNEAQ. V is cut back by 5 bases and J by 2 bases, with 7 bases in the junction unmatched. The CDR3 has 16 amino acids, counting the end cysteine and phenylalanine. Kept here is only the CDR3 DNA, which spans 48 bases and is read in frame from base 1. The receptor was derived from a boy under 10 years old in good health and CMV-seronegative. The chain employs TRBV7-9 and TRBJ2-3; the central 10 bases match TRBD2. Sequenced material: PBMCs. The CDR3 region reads CASSKILAGSTDTQYF. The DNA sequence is TGTGCCAGCAGCAAGATACTAGCGGGGTCCACAGATACGCAGTATTTT.